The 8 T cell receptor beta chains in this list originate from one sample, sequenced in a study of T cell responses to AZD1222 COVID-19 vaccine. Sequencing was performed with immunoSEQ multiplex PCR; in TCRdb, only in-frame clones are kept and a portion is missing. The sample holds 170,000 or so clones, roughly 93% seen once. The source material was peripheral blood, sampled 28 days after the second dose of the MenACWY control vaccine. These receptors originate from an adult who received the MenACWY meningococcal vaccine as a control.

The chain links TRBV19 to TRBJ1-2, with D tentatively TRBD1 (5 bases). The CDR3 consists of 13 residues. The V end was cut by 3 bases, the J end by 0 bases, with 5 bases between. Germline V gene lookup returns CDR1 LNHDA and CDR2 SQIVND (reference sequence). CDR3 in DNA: TGTGCCAGTAGTATGACAGCTAACTATGGCTACACCTTC. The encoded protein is CASSMTANYGYTF.

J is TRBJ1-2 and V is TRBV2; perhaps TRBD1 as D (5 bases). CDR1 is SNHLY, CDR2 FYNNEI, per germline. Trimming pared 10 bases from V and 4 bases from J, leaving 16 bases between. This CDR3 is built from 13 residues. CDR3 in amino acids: CATRGEAVYGYTF. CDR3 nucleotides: TGTGCCACACGAGGGGAAGCTGTCTATGGCTACACCTTC.

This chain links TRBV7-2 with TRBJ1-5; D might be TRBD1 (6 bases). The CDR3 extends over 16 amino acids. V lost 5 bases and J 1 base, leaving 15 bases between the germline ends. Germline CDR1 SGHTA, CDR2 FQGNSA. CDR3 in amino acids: CASSPPGAGSNQPQHF. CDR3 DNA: TGTGCCAGCAGCCCGCCGGGGGCCGGCAGCAATCAGCCCCAGCATTTT.

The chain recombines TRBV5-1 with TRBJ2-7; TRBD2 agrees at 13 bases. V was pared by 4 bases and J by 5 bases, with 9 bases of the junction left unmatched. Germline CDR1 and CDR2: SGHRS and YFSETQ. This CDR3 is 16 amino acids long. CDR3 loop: CASSLPKTSGGNEQYF. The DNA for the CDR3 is TGCGCCAGCAGCCTACCGAAGACTAGCGGGGGGAACGAGCAGTACTTC.

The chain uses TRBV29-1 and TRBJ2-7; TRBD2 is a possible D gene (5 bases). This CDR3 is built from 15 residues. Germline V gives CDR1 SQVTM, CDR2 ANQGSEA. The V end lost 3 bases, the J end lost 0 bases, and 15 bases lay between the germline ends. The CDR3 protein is CSVESRGATSYEQYF. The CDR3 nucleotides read TGCAGCGTTGAGTCCCGGGGAGCGACCTCCTACGAGCAGTACTTC.

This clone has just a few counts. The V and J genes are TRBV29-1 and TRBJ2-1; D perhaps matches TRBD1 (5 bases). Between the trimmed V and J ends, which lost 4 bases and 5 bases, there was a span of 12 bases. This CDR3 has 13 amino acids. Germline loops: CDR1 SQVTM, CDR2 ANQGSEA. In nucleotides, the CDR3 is TGCAGCGTTGTGAAGGGGAATAACAATGAGCAGTTCTTC. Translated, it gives CSVVKGNNNEQFF.

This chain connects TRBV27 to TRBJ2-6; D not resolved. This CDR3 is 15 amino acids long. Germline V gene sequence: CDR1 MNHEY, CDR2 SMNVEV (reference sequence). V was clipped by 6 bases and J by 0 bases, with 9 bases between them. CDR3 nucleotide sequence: TGTGCCAGCAGCCCAAGGGACTCTGGGGCCAACGTCCTGACTTTC. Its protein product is CASSPRDSGANVLTF.

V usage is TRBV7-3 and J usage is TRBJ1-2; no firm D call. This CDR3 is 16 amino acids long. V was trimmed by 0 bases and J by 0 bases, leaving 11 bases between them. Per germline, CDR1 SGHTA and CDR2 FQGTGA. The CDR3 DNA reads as TGTGCCAGCAGCTTAACGGGCGGAATCCCTAACTATGGCTACACCTTC. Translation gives CASSLTGGIPNYGYTF.